These 5 T cell receptor beta chains were all obtained from the same sample, sequenced in a study of blood T cell repertoires in COVID-19. The method was immunoSEQ multiplex PCR; TCRdb's version includes in-frame clones alone and lacks a portion of them. In the table there are about 270,000 clones, roughly 86% of which are singletons. Sequencing was performed on PBMCs or T cells enriched from blood (not recorded which). Receptors originate from a woman in her late teens or twenties who had recovered from COVID-19.

This clone was seen only a few times. A read error may produce the germline difference seen at one junction end. The CDR3: CAWSGGQRLWF. For the CDR3, the DNA is TGTGCCTGGAGTGGGGGACAGCGCCTATGGTTC. The chain is built from TRBV30 and TRBJ1-2, with TRBD1 matching 7 bases. Looked up from germline, CDR1 is GTSNPN and CDR2 is SVGIG (reference sequence). The length of the CDR3 is 11 residues.

The chain links TRBV9 to TRBJ2-2; D possibly corresponds to TRBD2 (6 bases). This CDR3 comprises 16 residues. In germline, CDR1 is SGDLS, CDR2 YYNGEE. V was pared by 0 bases and J by 3 bases, with 12 bases between. The DNA for the CDR3 is TGTGCCAGCAGCGTAGAGGGGCGGGGATACACCGGGGAGCTGTTTTTT. Translating it yields CASSVEGRGYTGELFF.

V gene TRBV11-3 combines with J gene TRBJ2-5; 10 nucleotides agree with TRBD2. The V gene end was trimmed by 5 bases and the J gene end by 3 bases; junction bases not matched to a gene: 9. The CDR3 is 16 amino acids. CDR1 is SGHNT and CDR2 is YENEEA in the germline V gene. CDR3 in amino acids: CASSLGVLAGEETQYF. As DNA, the CDR3 is TGTGCCAGCAGCCTTGGGGTGCTAGCGGGGGAAGAGACCCAGTACTTC.

This rearrangement joins TRBV5-1 to TRBJ2-5, with TRBD1 as a possible D gene (6 bases). V shed 0 bases and J shed 0 bases, with 15 bases lying between them. CDR1 is SGHRS and CDR2 is YFSETQ in the germline V gene. The CDR3 is 17 amino acids. The CDR3 DNA is TGCGCCAGCAGCTTGGTTAGTGGCAGGGGCAACCAAGAGACCCAGTACTTC. This translates into CASSLVSGRGNQETQYF.

The rearrangement links TRBV28 to TRBJ1-1; D may be TRBD1 (5 bases). V shed 5 bases and J shed 7 bases, with 14 bases lying between them. CDR3 length: 13 residues. The germline CDR1 and CDR2 sequences are MDHEN and SYDVKM. CDR3 sequence reads: CASSTGGAVEAFF. CDR3 nucleotides: TGTGCCAGCAGTACCGGCGGGGCCGTTGAAGCTTTCTTT.